The clone carrying this TCR beta chain was seen only a few times. The antigen remains undetermined. Via MiXCR, TCRdb re-called the reads, giving one row per CDR3 protein. The sample holds around 430,000 distinct CDR3 sequences, about 44% seen once. This sample was taken from a study of T cell repertoires in cytomegalovirus infection. At the level of the study: Both recently identified HLA-C-restricted and well-studied HLA-B-restricted CMV epitopes were used in the study. Public TCR beta signatures marked donors with CMV infection and the matching HLA.

General study results and limits: In two of eight donors, the top clonotype was HLA-C-restricted CMV-specific.

CDR3 length equals 16 residues. V trimming: 7 bases; J trimming: 9 bases; junction bases outside the gene matches: 14. Germline assignment: CDR1 SGHTA and CDR2 FQGNSA. Sample: cultured PBMCs, taken from culture after CMV antigen stimulation. The TCR sequence derives from a human donor in good health (CMV status not recorded). Some clones in this sample may be carry-over from other donors' samples. This chain connects TRBV7-2 to TRBJ2-1, with TRBD2 matching over 11 bases. The CDR3 protein is CASTWGLAGGFGEQFF. The CDR3 DNA sequence: TGTGCCAGCACCTGGGGGCTAGCGGGAGGTTTTGGTGAGCAGTTCTTC.